The rows below give T cell receptor beta chains drawn from one sample of a study of technical replicates of blood from a few donors. TCRdb's table, derived via immunoSEQ multiplex PCR, lists solely in-frame clones and lacks some. This sample has 12,000 or so clones, with approximately 93% found just once. The sample comprised PBMCs. The source of these receptors is a human donor in good health. Each CDR3 is given without its conserved first and last residue. Fields, in order: D gene, V gene, CDR3 protein. A D gene is named only where the DNA matches it firmly.

TRBD1	TRBV9	ASSRQGYSGANVLT
TRBD2	TRBV10-1	ASSGSGWDGEQY
TRBD2	TRBV10-1	ASRPGTSGPYEQY
-	TRBV2	AIRVREGNYGYT
-	TRBV11-2	ASSSVRGHNEQF
-	TRBV2	ASSVSGPTEAF
-	TRBV15	ATSSGGMSNQPQH
TRBD2	TRBV30	AWRWVAGSYNEQF
-	TRBV12-2	ASRLRGTGKSSGNTIY
TRBD1	TRBV27	ASSFPGQGEQY